These 3 T cell receptor beta chains were sequenced from one sample in a study of blood T cell repertoires in COVID-19. Here immunoSEQ multiplex PCR was the method, and the copy in TCRdb shows in-frame clones only, minus some. This sample yields 170,000 or so clones, of which roughly 87% are seen a single time; roughly 7% belongs to the top ten. Sequencing used PBMCs or T cells enriched from blood (not recorded which). The origin of the receptors is a woman aged 50 to 65 who had recovered from COVID-19.

The chain uses TRBV5-1 and TRBJ2-1; TRBD2 matches 8 bases. The CDR3 totals 17 residues. Germline-derived CDR1 and CDR2 are SGHRS and YFSETQ. V gave up 4 bases and J gave up 2 bases; unmatched junction bases: 11. The CDR3 DNA reads TGCGCCAGCAGCCAACTCAAGCGGGAGATCGCCTACAATGAGCAGTTCTTC. This sequence encodes CASSQLKREIAYNEQFF.

The genes are TRBV19 and TRBJ2-2, with 9 bases aligning to TRBD1. The CDR3 is 17 amino acids. From germline, CDR1 is LNHDA and CDR2 SQIVND (reference sequence). Trimming removed 2 bases from V and 3 bases from J; junction bases left unmatched: 7. The CDR3: CASSIITGTGYTGELFF. CDR3 bases: TGTGCCAGTAGTATAATCACCGGGACAGGGTACACCGGGGAGCTGTTTTTT.

The chain couples TRBV30 to TRBJ1-5; a weak D match, TRBD1 (5 bases). Germline-derived CDR1 and CDR2 are GTSNPN and SVGIG (reference sequence). The CDR3 sequence is 15 residues long. V was clipped by 4 bases and J by 3 bases, with 16 bases between them. DNA for the CDR3: TGTGCCTGGACCGTAGGGCAGGGCCTCAATCAGCCCCAGCATTTT. This translates into CAWTVGQGLNQPQHF.